This TCR beta chain was sequenced for a study of OX40 agonist ivuxolimab in advanced cancers. Assay: immunoSEQ multiplex PCR; the TCRdb copy retains only in-frame clones and omits some. In the table there are about 69,000 clones, 80% of which are singletons. This CDR3 comprises 14 residues. The V end was cut by 8 bases, the J end by 0 bases, with 10 bases between. The V gene's germline CDR1 is MNHNS and CDR2 SASEGT. This receptor was taken from an adult with an advanced solid tumor such as melanoma, head and neck, liver or kidney cancer. The source was CD4+ or CD8+ T cells sorted from blood, collected in a trial of the OX40 agonist ivuxolimab. The V call is TRBV6-1, the J call TRBJ2-2, with D possibly TRBD2 on 5 matching bases. DNA of the CDR3: TGTGCCAGCTGGTACGGGACGAACACCGGGGAGCTGTTTTTT. It codes for CASWYGTNTGELFF.